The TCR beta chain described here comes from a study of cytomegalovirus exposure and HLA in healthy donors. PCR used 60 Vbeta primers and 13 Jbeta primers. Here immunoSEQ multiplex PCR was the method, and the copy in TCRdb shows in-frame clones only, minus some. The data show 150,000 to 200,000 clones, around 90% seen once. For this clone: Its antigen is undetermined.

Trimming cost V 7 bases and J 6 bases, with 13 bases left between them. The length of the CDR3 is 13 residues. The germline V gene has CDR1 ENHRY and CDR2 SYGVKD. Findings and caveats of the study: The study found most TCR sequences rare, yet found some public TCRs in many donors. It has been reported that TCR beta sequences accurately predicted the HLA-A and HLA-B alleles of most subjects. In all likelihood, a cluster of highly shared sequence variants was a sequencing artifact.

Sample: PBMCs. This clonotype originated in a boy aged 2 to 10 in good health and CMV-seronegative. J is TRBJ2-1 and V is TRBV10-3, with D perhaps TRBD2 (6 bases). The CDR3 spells CAIMREAGNEQFF. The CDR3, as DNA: TGTGCCATCATGAGGGAAGCGGGCAATGAGCAGTTCTTC.